The next 27 T cell receptor beta chains were all read from a single sample in a study of Ad26.COV2.S vaccination and SARS-CoV-2 variants. Profiled with immunoSEQ multiplex PCR; TCRdb holds only in-frame clones, not every one. This table holds 430,000 or so clones, 75% to 95% found once. The treatment denotes: about 20 received Ad26.COV2.S at low or high dose, single or two shots; 5 received placebo; per-sample allocation not given. Each sample was drawn 63 days after the first injection (of vaccine or placebo). Sequencing used peripheral blood, obtained in a trial of Ad26.COV2.S vaccine versus placebo. These receptors were taken from a person aged 18-65 years who received the Ad26.COV2.S COVID-19 vaccine or a placebo.

The chain uses TRBV4-1 and TRBJ1-4, with D possibly TRBD1 on 5 matching bases. The CDR3 totals 14 residues. V was cut by 1 base and J by 12 bases, with 15 bases left in between. CDR1 is MGHRA and CDR2 is YSYEKL in the germline V gene. CDR3 protein: CASSQAQREGELFF. For the CDR3, the DNA is TGCGCCAGCAGCCAAGCCCAAAGGGAAGGGGAACTGTTTTTT.

The chain has TRBV9 and TRBJ2-5; 10 positions match TRBD1. This CDR3 is built from 14 residues. The germline CDR1 and CDR2 sequences are SGDLS and YYNGEE. V shed 4 bases, J shed 1 base, and the junction held 1 base outside the gene matches. The CDR3 region is CASSRDRGQETQYF. In DNA form, the CDR3 reads TGTGCCAGCAGCCGGGACAGGGGCCAAGAGACCCAGTACTTC.

This clone has a handful of counts. The chain has TRBV25-1 and TRBJ2-4; no clear D. The germline V gene has CDR1 MGHDK and CDR2 SYGVNS. This CDR3 has 14 residues. Trimming removed 3 bases at V and 1 base at J, with 7 bases between. The CDR3 DNA sequence: TGTGCCAGCAGTGATGTAGGGGCCAAAAACATTCAGTACTTC. Its translation is CASSDVGAKNIQYF.

This clone was counted between two and nine times. At the DNA level, this CDR3 is encoded by other sequences in the same sample as well. The CDR3 DNA reads TGTGCCAGCAGCTTACAGGGGGCTACAGATACGCAGTATTTT. The encoded protein is CASSLQGATDTQYF. The rearrangement uses TRBV5-4 and TRBJ2-3; 9 bases are a match to TRBD1. Germline loops: CDR1 SGHNT, CDR2 YYREEE (reference sequence). V lost 2 bases to trimming and J lost 3 bases; unmatched junction nucleotides: 1. This CDR3 has 14 amino acids. The full variable domain, rest sourced from reference TRBV5-4 and TRBJ2-3, is ETGVTQSPTHLIKTRGQQVTLRCSSQSGHNTVSWYQQALGQGPQFIFQYYREEENGRGNFPPRFSGLQFPNYSSELNVNALELDDSALYLCASSLQGATDTQYFGPGTRLTVL.

V usage is TRBV15 and J usage is TRBJ2-7; D perhaps matches TRBD2 (6 bases). Germline CDR1 and CDR2: LNHNV and YYDKDF (reference sequence). The V end was cut by 5 bases, the J end by 5 bases, with 22 bases between. The CDR3 is 16 amino acids. CDR3 in amino acids: CATSPPRAGKIDEQYF. The DNA of the CDR3 is TGTGCCACCAGCCCACCACGGGCGGGAAAAATAGACGAGCAGTACTTC.

The gene calls are TRBV30 and TRBJ2-1, with D perhaps matching TRBD2 (5 bases). Germline V gives CDR1 GTSNPN, CDR2 SVGIG (reference sequence). CDR3 length equals 12 residues. V lost 2 bases, J lost 7 bases, and 9 bases lay in between. The CDR3, as DNA: TGTGCCTGGAGTAGACTACTGAATGAGCAGTTCTTC. As protein: CAWSRLLNEQFF.

In this sample, this clone turned up a few times. The rearrangement uses TRBV5-6 and TRBJ1-1; no firm D call. The CDR3 sequence is 16 residues long. Germline lookup yields CDR1 SGHDT and CDR2 YYEEEE. With 0 bases removed from V and 1 base from J, the gap between germline ends came to 13 bases. This chain's CDR3 is CASSLARSRRNTEAFF. In DNA, the CDR3 is TGTGCCAGCAGCTTGGCCAGGTCAAGACGGAACACTGAAGCTTTCTTT.

The V gene is TRBV4-3, the J gene TRBJ2-7; D gene unclear. The germline CDR1 and CDR2 sequences are LGHNA and YSLEER. The CDR3 has 16 amino acids. V lost 3 bases to trimming and J lost 4 bases, with 19 bases between them. CDR3 nucleotide sequence: TGCGCCAGCAGCCAGACCCGGGCTCCCCCTCCTTACGAGCAGTACTTC. Protein product: CASSQTRAPPPYEQYF.

The rearrangement links TRBV6-4 to TRBJ2-1; 7 nucleotides match TRBD2. The V and J ends lost 6 bases and 14 bases, in that order; junction bases with no gene match: 7. This CDR3 comprises 11 residues. Looked up from germline, CDR1 is MRHNA and CDR2 is SNTAGT. CDR3 sequence (DNA): TGTGCCAGCAGCGACGGGGGGAACAAGTTCTTC. Translated: CASSDGGNKFF.

The rearrangement uses TRBV5-1 and TRBJ2-1, with D unresolved. This CDR3 is built from 16 residues. Between the trimmed V and J ends, which lost 0 bases and 0 bases, there was a span of 10 bases. Germline lookup yields CDR1 SGHRS and CDR2 YFSETQ. The CDR3 sequence: CASSLVSQSSYNEQFF. CDR3 coding DNA: TGCGCCAGCAGCTTGGTGTCGCAGAGCTCCTACAATGAGCAGTTCTTC.

The CDR3 sequence: CASSPPEVTGRGIKIGTEAFF. The CDR3, as DNA: TGCGCCAGCAGTCCCCCCGAGGTCACGGGACGAGGGATTAAAATTGGCACTGAAGCTTTCTTT. The chain couples TRBV23-1 to TRBJ1-1, with D perhaps TRBD1 (5 bases). TRBV23-1 is labeled an ORF, and its function is uncertain. V was pared by 4 bases and J by 4 bases, with 34 bases between. The CDR3 runs 21 residues.

Details on this clone: Mismatch with germline at one junction end may stem from a read error. The rearrangement uses TRBV4-2 and TRBJ2-6, with TRBD2 matching over 10 bases. Germline V gene lookup returns CDR1 LGHNA and CDR2 YNFKEQ. This CDR3 has 23 amino acids. The CDR3 region has the DNA TGTGCCAGCAGTCAAGAACCGCTAGCGGGGGAGCTTAGTTTACCTTCTGGGGCCAACGTCCTGACTTTC. Amino acid sequence: CASSQEPLAGELSLPSGANVLTF.

This clone was seen just once. The chain couples TRBV4-1 to TRBJ2-7, with TRBD1 as a possible D gene (6 bases). Germline values: CDR1 MGHRA, CDR2 YSYEKL. This CDR3 has 15 residues. V lost 5 bases and J lost 2, with 16 bases in between. The CDR3 reads CASSYDRTAAYEQYF. As DNA, the CDR3 is TGCGCCAGCAGCTACGACAGGACAGCCGCCTACGAGCAGTACTTC.

This CDR3 reads CASSVLLGETQYF. CDR3 in DNA: TGTGCCAGCAGCGTGCTATTGGGAGAGACCCAGTACTTC. V gene TRBV5-4 combines with J gene TRBJ2-5; D is unresolved. The germline V gene has CDR1 SGHNT and CDR2 YYREEE (reference sequence). The CDR3 covers 13 residues. V lost 4 bases to trimming and J lost 4 bases, with 11 bases between them. Combining the CDR3 with reference TRBV5-4 and TRBJ2-5 gives the whole variable domain ETGVTQSPTHLIKTRGQQVTLRCSSQSGHNTVSWYQQALGQGPQFIFQYYREEENGRGNFPPRFSGLQFPNYSSELNVNALELDDSALYLCASSVLLGETQYFGPGTRLLVL.

The chain employs TRBV11-2 and TRBJ1-3; possibly TRBD1 for D (5 bases). The CDR3 has 14 amino acids. Per the germline V gene, CDR1 is SGHAT and CDR2 is FQNNGV. V was cut by 4 bases and J by 4 bases, with 11 bases left in between. CDR3 sequence reads: CASSSTRGGNTIYF. The CDR3, as DNA: TGTGCCAGCAGCTCAACACGGGGCGGAAACACCATATATTTT.

In the case of this clone: Other DNA sequences from this sample encode an identical CDR3 as well. The CDR3 DNA follows: TGTGCCAGCAGCTCGGACAGAAATCAGCCCCAGCATTTT. This gives the protein CASSSDRNQPQHF. The chain has TRBV7-9 and TRBJ1-5; maybe TRBD1 (6 bases). V was clipped by 4 bases and J by 4 bases, with 8 bases between them. This CDR3 region has 13 residues. Germline lookup yields CDR1 SEHNR and CDR2 FQNEAQ (reference sequence).

A note on this clone: Other DNA sequences in the sample encode the same CDR3. The chain joins TRBV27 to TRBJ2-7; a possible D gene is TRBD1 (5 bases). Trimming left V 5 bases short and J 2 bases short, with 10 bases between. Germline CDR1 MNHEY, CDR2 SMNVEV (reference sequence). CDR3 length equals 13 residues. The CDR3 reads CASSLDRAYEQYF. The DNA for the CDR3 is TGTGCCAGCAGTCTTGACAGAGCCTACGAGCAGTACTTC.

The chain carries TRBV5-4 and TRBJ1-2, with D hard to call. The ends were cut back, 1 base at V and 0 bases at J, with 16 bases in the middle. The CDR3 runs 17 residues. Germline V gives CDR1 SGHNT, CDR2 YYREEE (reference sequence). CDR3 nucleotides: TGTGCCAGCAGCTTGTTAGACTTCAGAGACCCTAACTATGGCTACACCTTC. Protein: CASSLLDFRDPNYGYTF.

This clone was seen just once. The V gene is TRBV5-4, the J gene TRBJ1-2, with no clear D. Germline V gives CDR1 SGHNT, CDR2 YYREEE (reference sequence). Trimming left V 2 bases short and J 5 bases short, with 13 bases between. There are 14 residues in the CDR3. This chain's CDR3 is CASSFRVSPYGYTF. In nucleotides, the CDR3 is TGTGCCAGCAGCTTTCGGGTTTCACCATATGGCTACACCTTC. Based on the CDR3 plus reference TRBV5-4 and TRBJ1-2, the full variable domain is ETGVTQSPTHLIKTRGQQVTLRCSSQSGHNTVSWYQQALGQGPQFIFQYYREEENGRGNFPPRFSGLQFPNYSSELNVNALELDDSALYLCASSFRVSPYGYTFGSGTRLTVV.

The chain employs TRBV4-3 and TRBJ1-2; TRBD1 matches at 7 bases. CDR3 length: 15 amino acids. Unmatched junction bases numbered 2, after V lost 1 base and J lost 0 bases. The V gene's germline CDR1 is LGHNA and CDR2 YSLEER. The CDR3 DNA reads TGCGCCAGCAGCCAAGCAACAGGGGCTAACTATGGCTACACCTTC. It yields the protein CASSQATGANYGYTF.

This chain joins TRBV4-3 and TRBJ1-2; no clear D gene. CDR1 and CDR2 (germline): LGHNA, YSLEER. Trimming pared 0 bases from V and 4 bases from J, leaving 9 bases between. The CDR3 contains 14 residues. The CDR3: CASSQDRSTYGYTF. In nucleotides, the CDR3 is TGCGCCAGCAGCCAAGACAGGTCCACCTATGGCTACACCTTC.

The genes are TRBV20-1 and TRBJ2-7; 10 bases are a match to TRBD2. Per germline, CDR1 DFQATT and CDR2 SNEGSKA (reference sequence). This CDR3 region has 15 residues. Trimming at V came to 3 bases and at J to 4 bases, leaving 9 bases not matched to a gene. CDR3 protein: CSASRAASGSYEQYF. Written as DNA, the CDR3 is TGCAGTGCTAGTCGGGCGGCTAGCGGGAGTTACGAGCAGTACTTC.

The J gene is TRBJ2-6, the V gene TRBV7-9, with D possibly matching TRBD2 (6 bases). With 2 bases removed from V and 8 bases from J, the gap between germline ends came to 19 bases. This CDR3 region has 17 residues. Germline values: CDR1 SEHNR, CDR2 FQNEAQ (reference sequence). CDR3 in amino acids: CASSLRLALAPPNVLTF. The CDR3 nucleotides read TGTGCCAGCAGCTTAAGGCTAGCGCTTGCCCCACCCAACGTCCTGACTTTC.

The chain is built from TRBV6-2 or TRBV6-3 and TRBJ2-7; 10 nucleotides agree with TRBD1. Germline V gives CDR1 MNHEY, CDR2 SVGEGT. The CDR3 consists of 15 residues. Germline trimming cut 2 bases from V and 3 bases from J; bases unmatched to any gene: 4. CDR3: CASSYGTGALYEQYF. CDR3 sequence (DNA): TGTGCCAGCAGTTACGGGACAGGGGCTCTCTACGAGCAGTACTTC.

This clone was counted a single time. This chain uses TRBV5-4 with TRBJ1-6, with D unclear. The V gene lost 0 bases and the J gene lost 7 bases, with 5 bases spanning the gap. Germline V gene lookup returns CDR1 SGHNT and CDR2 YYREEE (reference sequence). This CDR3 spans 13 amino acids. The DNA for the CDR3 is TGTGCCAGCAGCTTGGAGGAAAATTCACCCCTCCACTTT. As protein: CASSLEENSPLHF.

The chain uses TRBV5-6 and TRBJ2-7; 9 nucleotides match TRBD1. V shed 2 bases and J 3 bases; nucleotides not matched to a gene: 6. Germline-derived CDR1 and CDR2 are SGHDT and YYEEEE. This CDR3 is built from 15 residues. CDR3 in amino acids: CASSFWDRVVYEQYF. The CDR3 coding sequence is TGTGCCAGCAGCTTCTGGGACAGGGTAGTCTACGAGCAGTACTTC.

This chain uses TRBV4-3 with TRBJ1-2; 8 bases agree with TRBD1. J was trimmed by 4 bases and V by 0 bases; bases with no gene match: 10. The CDR3 runs to 17 residues. The germline V gene has CDR1 LGHNA and CDR2 YSLEER. CDR3 region: CASSQDLIFTGGYGYTF. CDR3 sequence (DNA): TGCGCCAGCAGCCAAGATTTGATCTTTACAGGGGGCTATGGCTACACCTTC.